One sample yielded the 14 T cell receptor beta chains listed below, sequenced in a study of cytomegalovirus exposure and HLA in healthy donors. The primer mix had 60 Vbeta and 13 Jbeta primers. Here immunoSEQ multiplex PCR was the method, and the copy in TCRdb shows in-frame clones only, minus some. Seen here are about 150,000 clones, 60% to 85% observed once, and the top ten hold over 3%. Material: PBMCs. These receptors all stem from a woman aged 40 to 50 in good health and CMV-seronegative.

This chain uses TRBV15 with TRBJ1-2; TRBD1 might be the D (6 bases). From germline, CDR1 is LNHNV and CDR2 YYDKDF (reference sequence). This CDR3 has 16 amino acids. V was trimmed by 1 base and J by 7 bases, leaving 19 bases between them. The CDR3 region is CATSRAPRQVGGGYTF. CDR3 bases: TGTGCCACCAGCAGAGCCCCCAGACAGGTCGGCGGTGGCTACACCTTC.

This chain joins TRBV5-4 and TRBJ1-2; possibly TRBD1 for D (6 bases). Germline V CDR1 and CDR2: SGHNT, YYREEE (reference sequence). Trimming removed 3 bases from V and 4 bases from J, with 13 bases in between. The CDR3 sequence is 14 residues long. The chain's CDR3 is CASSSQGYSYGYTF. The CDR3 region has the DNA TGTGCCAGCAGCTCACAGGGCTACAGCTATGGCTACACCTTC.

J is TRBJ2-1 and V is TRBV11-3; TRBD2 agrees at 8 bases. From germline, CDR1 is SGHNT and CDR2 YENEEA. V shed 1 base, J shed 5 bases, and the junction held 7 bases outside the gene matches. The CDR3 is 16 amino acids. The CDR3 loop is CASSLGSGGGHNEQFF. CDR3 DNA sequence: TGTGCCAGCAGCTTAGGCTCCGGGGGGGGACACAATGAGCAGTTCTTC.

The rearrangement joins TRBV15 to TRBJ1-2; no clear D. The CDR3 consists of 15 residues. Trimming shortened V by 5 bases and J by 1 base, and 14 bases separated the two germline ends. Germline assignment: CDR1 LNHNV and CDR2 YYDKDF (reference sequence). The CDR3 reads CATSPNEAGNYGYTF. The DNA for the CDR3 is TGTGCCACCAGCCCTAACGAGGCGGGTAACTATGGCTACACCTTC.

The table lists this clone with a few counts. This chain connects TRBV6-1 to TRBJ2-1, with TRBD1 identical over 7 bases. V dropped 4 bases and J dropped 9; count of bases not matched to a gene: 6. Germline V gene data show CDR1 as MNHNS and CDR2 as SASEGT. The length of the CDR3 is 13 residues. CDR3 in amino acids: CASSGQGPGEQFF. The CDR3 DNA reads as TGTGCCAGCAGTGGACAGGGCCCGGGTGAGCAGTTCTTC.

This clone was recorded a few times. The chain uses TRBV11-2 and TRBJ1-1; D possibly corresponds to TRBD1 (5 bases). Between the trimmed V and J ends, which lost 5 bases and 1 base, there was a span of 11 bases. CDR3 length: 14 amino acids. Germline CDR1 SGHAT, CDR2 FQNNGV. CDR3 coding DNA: TGTGCCAGCAGCCCCCGGACATCGAACACTGAAGCTTTCTTT. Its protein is CASSPRTSNTEAFF.

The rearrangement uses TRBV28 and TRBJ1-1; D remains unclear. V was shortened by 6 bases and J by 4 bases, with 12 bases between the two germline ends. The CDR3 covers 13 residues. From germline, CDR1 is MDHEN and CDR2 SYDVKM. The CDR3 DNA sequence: TGTGCCAGCAGCCCCCCCGCGGGCACTGAAGCTTTCTTT. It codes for CASSPPAGTEAFF.

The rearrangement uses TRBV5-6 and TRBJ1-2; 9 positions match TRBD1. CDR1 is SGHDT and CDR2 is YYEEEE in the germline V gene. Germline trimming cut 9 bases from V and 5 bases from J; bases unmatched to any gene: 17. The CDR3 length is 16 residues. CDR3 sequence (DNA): TGTGCCACCCGGGTTGGGACAGGGCCTAGAAATTATGGCTACACCTTC. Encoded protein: CATRVGTGPRNYGYTF.

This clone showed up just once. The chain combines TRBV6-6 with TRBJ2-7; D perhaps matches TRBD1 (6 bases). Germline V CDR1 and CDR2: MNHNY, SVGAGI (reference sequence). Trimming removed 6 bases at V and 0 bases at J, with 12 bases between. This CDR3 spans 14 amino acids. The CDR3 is CASRRTVDSYEQYF. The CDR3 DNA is TGTGCCAGCAGACGGACAGTCGACTCCTACGAGCAGTACTTC.

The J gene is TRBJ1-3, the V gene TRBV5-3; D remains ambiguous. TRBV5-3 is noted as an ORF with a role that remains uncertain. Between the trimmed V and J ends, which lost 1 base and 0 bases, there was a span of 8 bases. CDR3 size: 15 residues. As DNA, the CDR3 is TGTGCCAGAAGCTTGTTCAGATTCTCTGGAAACACCATATATTTT. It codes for CARSLFRFSGNTIYF.

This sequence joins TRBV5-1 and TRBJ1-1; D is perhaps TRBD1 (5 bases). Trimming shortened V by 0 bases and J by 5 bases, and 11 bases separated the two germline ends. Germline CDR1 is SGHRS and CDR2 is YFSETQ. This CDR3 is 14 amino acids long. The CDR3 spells CASSLEVGGTEAFF. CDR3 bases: TGCGCCAGCAGCTTGGAAGTGGGGGGAACTGAAGCTTTCTTT. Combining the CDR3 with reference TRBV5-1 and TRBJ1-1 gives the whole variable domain KAGVTQTPRYLIKTRGQQVTLSCSPISGHRSVSWYQQTPGQGLQFLFEYFSETQRNKGNFPGRFSGRQFSNSRSEMNVSTLELGDSALYLCASSLEVGGTEAFFGQGTRLTVV.

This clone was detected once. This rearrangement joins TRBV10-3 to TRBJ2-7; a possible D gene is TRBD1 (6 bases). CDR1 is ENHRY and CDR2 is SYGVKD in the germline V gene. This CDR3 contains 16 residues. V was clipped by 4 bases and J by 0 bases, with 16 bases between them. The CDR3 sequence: CAISAPGQVASYEQYF. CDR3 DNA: TGTGCCATCAGTGCCCCGGGACAAGTAGCCTCCTACGAGCAGTACTTC.

CDR3 bases: TGTGCCAGCAGCTCCCCCCCTCCGACAGAGAACTATGGCTACACCTTC. It yields the protein CASSSPPPTENYGYTF. V and J are TRBV28 and TRBJ1-2, with TRBD1 as a possible D gene (5 bases). The CDR3 is made up of 16 amino acids. Trimming left V 6 bases short and J 2 bases short, with 19 bases between. Germline V lookup: CDR1 MDHEN, CDR2 SYDVKM.

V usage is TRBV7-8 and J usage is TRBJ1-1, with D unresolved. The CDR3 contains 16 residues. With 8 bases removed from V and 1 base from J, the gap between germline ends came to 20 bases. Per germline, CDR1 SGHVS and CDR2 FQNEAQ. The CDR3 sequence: CASAPLEAKENTEAFF. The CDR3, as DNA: TGTGCCAGCGCTCCTTTAGAGGCCAAAGAGAACACTGAAGCTTTCTTT.